This T cell receptor beta chain derives from a study of OX40 agonist ivuxolimab in advanced cancers. Note on this clone: With a much larger clone just one base away, this may be a read error.

Method: immunoSEQ multiplex PCR; TCRdb's copy keeps in-frame clones and lacks some. The data show 60,000 or so clones, about 83% seen once. The V segment lost 6 bases and the J segment 3 bases; nucleotides outside the gene matches: 3. The CDR3 length is 13 residues. The germline CDR1 and CDR2 sequences are MNHEY and SMNVEV (reference sequence). The TCR comes from an adult with an advanced solid tumor such as melanoma, head and neck, liver or kidney cancer. Sequencing was performed on CD4+ or CD8+ T cells sorted from blood, taken in a trial of the OX40 agonist ivuxolimab. The chain carries TRBV27 and TRBJ2-7; 9 positions match TRBD1. In DNA form, the CDR3 reads TGTGCCAGCAGCCCGGACAGGGGCTACGAGCAGTACTTC. Residues: CASSPDRGYEQYF.